The rows below give T cell receptor beta chains drawn from one sample of a study of cytomegalovirus exposure and HLA in healthy donors. Profiling relied on immunoSEQ multiplex PCR, and the TCRdb table lists in-frame clones only, not all of them. Of more than 300,000 clones in the sample, 75% to 90% were seen once. The sample consisted of PBMCs. These TCRs come from a woman under 30 in good health and CMV-seronegative. CDR3s include the opening cysteine and the closing phenylalanine or tryptophan. The D gene is left open where the match is weak. The size entry is marked missing in some rows and otherwise reads once, few, many or a size class.

>TRBD2|.|TRBV4-2|TRBJ2-3
CASSHSGLAADTQYF
TGTGCCAGCAGCCATTCTGGCCTAGCGGCAGATACGCAGTATTTT
>TRBD1|.|TRBV19|TRBJ2-1
CASSRDRGLGNNEQFF
TGTGCCAGTAGTAGAGACAGGGGGCTAGGGAACAATGAGCAGTTCTTC
>.|.|TRBV6-5|TRBJ2-7
CASSYFAAEVYEQYF
TGTGCCAGCAGTTACTTCGCGGCGGAGGTATACGAGCAGTACTTC
>.|.|TRBV14|TRBJ2-1
CASSPYGSGHNEQFF
TGTGCCAGCAGCCCCTATGGGAGTGGGCACAATGAGCAGTTCTTC
>TRBD1|.|TRBV9|TRBJ2-7
CASSAGGSYEQYF
TGTGCCAGCAGCGCAGGGGGTTCCTACGAGCAGTACTTC
>TRBD1|.|TRBV29-1|TRBJ2-3
CSVTGQVTTDTQYF
TGCAGCGTAACGGGACAGGTGACCACAGATACGCAGTATTTT
>.|.|TRBV5-1|TRBJ1-4
CASSLGGTNEKLFF
TGCGCCAGCAGCTTAGGAGGGACTAATGAAAAACTGTTTTTT
>.|once|TRBV7-3|TRBJ2-1
CASSPPRVERSSYNEQFF
TGTGCCAGCAGCCCCCCCCGAGTGGAGCGGAGCTCCTACAATGAGCAGTTCTTC
>.|.|TRBV5-4|TRBJ2-5
CASSRRGPGRGETQYF
TGTGCCAGCAGCCGACGGGGGCCGGGGAGGGGAGAGACCCAGTACTTC
>.|.|TRBV28|TRBJ1-2
CASSVDTRIYGYTF
TGTGCCAGCTCTGTTGACACCAGAATCTATGGCTACACCTTC
>TRBD2|.|TRBV5-1|TRBJ2-1
CASSLLSGRAAYPFF
TGCGCCAGCAGCTTGCTGAGCGGGAGGGCCGCTTATCCGTTCTTC
>TRBD2|.|TRBV5-1|TRBJ2-1
CASSILAGTYNEQFF
TGCGCCAGCAGCATCCTAGCGGGAACCTACAATGAGCAGTTCTTC
>TRBD1|.|TRBV27|TRBJ2-7
CASSLWDRGYEQYF
TGTGCCAGCAGTTTATGGGACAGGGGCTACGAGCAGTACTTC
>.|.|TRBV15|TRBJ2-5
CATSSPSGIQETQYF
TGTGCCACCAGCAGTCCCTCGGGGATTCAAGAGACCCAGTACTTC
>.|.|TRBV7-3|TRBJ2-1
CASSGVGNNEQFF
TGTGCCAGCTCGGGAGTCGGAAACAATGAGCAGTTCTTC
>TRBD1|.|TRBV7-2|TRBJ2-5
CASSLGSGGWETQYF
TGTGCCAGCAGCTTAGGGTCAGGGGGCTGGGAGACCCAGTACTTC
>TRBD1|.|TRBV7-9|TRBJ2-7
CASSLGDRPYEQYF
TGTGCCAGCAGCTTAGGGGACAGGCCCTACGAGCAGTACTTC
>.|.|TRBV25-1|TRBJ2-7
CASSRQGIFYEQYF
TGTGCCAGCAGTCGGCAGGGAATTTTTTACGAGCAGTACTTC
>TRBD1|once|TRBV7-9|TRBJ1-2
CASSRQGDGYTF
TGTGCCAGCAGTCGACAGGGGGATGGCTACACCTTC
>.|.|TRBV11-2|TRBJ1-1
CASGVQDTAFF
TGTGCCAGCGGAGTGCAGGACACGGCTTTCTTT
>.|.|TRBV6-5|TRBJ1-2
CASSYRGGYTF
TGTGCCAGCAGTTACAGGGGCGGCTACACCTTC
>TRBD1|.|TRBV27|TRBJ2-5
CAGSLDRVRETQYF
TGTGCCGGCAGTTTAGACAGGGTGAGGGAGACCCAGTACTTC